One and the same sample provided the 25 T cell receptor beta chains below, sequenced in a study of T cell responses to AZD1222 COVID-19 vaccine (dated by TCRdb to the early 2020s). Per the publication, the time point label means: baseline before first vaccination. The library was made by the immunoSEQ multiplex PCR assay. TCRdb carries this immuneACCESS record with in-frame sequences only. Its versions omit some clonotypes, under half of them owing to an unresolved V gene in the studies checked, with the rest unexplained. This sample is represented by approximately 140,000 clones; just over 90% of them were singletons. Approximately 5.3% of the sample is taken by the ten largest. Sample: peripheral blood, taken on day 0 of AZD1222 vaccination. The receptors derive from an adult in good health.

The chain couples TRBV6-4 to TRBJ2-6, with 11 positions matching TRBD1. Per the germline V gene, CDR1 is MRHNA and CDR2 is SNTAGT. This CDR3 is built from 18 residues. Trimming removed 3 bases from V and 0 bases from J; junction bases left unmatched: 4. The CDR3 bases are TGTGCCAGCAGTGAGGGGACAGGGGGTTACTCTGGGGCCAACGTCCTGACTTTC. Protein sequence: CASSEGTGGYSGANVLTF.

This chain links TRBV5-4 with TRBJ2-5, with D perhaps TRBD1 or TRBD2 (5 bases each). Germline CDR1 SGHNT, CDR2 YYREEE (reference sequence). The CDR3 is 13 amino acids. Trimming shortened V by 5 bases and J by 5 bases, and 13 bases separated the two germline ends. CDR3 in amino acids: CASRPQGRETQYF. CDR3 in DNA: TGTGCCAGCAGACCCCAGGGACGGGAGACCCAGTACTTC.

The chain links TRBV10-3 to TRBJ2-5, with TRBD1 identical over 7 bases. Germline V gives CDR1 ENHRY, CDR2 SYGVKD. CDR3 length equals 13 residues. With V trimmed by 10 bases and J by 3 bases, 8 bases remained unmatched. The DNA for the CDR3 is TGTGCCACTAATAGTGGGACAGAAGAGACCCAGTACTTC. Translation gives CATNSGTEETQYF.

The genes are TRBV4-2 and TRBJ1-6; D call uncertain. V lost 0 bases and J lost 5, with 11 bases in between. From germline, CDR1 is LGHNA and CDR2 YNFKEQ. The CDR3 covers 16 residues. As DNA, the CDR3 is TGTGCCAGCAGCCAAGACTTTAGGAGTAATAATTCACCCCTCCACTTT. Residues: CASSQDFRSNNSPLHF.

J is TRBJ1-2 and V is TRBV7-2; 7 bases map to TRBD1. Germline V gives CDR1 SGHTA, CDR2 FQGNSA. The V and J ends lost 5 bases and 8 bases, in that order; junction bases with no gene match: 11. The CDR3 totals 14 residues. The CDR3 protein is CASSPQEGATGYTF. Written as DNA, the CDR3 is TGTGCCAGCAGCCCCCAGGAGGGGGCAACGGGCTACACCTTC.

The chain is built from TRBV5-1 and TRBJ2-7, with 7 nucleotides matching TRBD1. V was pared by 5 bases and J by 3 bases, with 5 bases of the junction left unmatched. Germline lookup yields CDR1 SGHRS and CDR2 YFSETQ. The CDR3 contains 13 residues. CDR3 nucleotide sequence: TGCGCCAGCAGTGTGGGACAGTACTACGAGCAGTACTTC. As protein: CASSVGQYYEQYF.

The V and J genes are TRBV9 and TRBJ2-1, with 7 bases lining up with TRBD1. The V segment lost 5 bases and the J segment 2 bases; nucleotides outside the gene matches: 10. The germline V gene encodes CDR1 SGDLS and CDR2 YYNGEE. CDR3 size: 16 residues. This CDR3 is CASSYYRDSAYNEQFF. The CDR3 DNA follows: TGTGCCAGCAGTTATTACCGGGACAGCGCCTACAATGAGCAGTTCTTC.

The CDR3 here is CAWEEDGYNEQFF. Here the CDR3 DNA reads TGTGCCTGGGAAGAGGACGGGTACAATGAGCAGTTCTTC. This chain joins TRBV30 and TRBJ2-1; D is uncertain. Germline CDR1 and CDR2: GTSNPN and SVGIG (reference sequence). Trimming shortened V by 5 bases and J by 4 bases, and 12 bases separated the two germline ends. CDR3 length equals 13 residues.

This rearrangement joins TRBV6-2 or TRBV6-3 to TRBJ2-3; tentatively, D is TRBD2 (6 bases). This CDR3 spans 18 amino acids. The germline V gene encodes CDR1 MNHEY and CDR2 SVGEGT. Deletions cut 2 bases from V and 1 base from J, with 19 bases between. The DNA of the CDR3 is TGTGCCAGCAGTTACCCAAAGTGGTCTAGCGCCCGCACAGATACGCAGTATTTT. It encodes CASSYPKWSSARTDTQYF.

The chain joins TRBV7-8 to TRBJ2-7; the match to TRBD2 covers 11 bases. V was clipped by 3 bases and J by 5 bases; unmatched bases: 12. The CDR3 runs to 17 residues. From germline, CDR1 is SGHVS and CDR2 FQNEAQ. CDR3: CASSFGSGRAGAHEQYF. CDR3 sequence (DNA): TGTGCCAGCAGCTTTGGTAGCGGGAGGGCAGGGGCACACGAGCAGTACTTC. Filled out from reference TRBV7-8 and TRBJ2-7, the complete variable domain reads GAGVSQSPRYKVAKRGQDVALRCDPISGHVSLFWYQQALGQGPEFLTYFQNEAQLDKSGLPSDRFFAERPEGSVSTLKIQRTQQEDSAVYLCASSFGSGRAGAHEQYFGPGTRLTVT.

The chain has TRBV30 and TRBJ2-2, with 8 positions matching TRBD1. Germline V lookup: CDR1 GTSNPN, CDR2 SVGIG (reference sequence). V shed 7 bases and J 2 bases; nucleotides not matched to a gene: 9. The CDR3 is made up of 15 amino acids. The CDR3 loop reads CASPPGQANTGELFF. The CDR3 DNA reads TGTGCCTCGCCTCCGGGACAGGCCAACACCGGGGAGCTGTTTTTT.

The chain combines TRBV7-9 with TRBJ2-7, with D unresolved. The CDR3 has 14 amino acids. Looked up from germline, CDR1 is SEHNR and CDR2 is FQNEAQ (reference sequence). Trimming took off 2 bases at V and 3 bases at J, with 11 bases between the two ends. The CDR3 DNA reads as TGTGCCAGCAGCTTACCCTGGGGTTTCTACGAGCAGTACTTC. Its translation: CASSLPWGFYEQYF.

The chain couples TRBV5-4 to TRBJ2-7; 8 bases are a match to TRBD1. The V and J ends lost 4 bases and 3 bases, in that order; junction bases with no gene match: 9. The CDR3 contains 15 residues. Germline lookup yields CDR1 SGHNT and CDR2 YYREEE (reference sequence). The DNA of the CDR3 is TGTGCCAGCAGCCCCAGAGGGACAGGAAACTACGAGCAGTACTTC. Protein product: CASSPRGTGNYEQYF. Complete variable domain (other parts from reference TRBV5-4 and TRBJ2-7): ETGVTQSPTHLIKTRGQQVTLRCSSQSGHNTVSWYQQALGQGPQFIFQYYREEENGRGNFPPRFSGLQFPNYSSELNVNALELDDSALYLCASSPRGTGNYEQYFGPGTRLTVT.

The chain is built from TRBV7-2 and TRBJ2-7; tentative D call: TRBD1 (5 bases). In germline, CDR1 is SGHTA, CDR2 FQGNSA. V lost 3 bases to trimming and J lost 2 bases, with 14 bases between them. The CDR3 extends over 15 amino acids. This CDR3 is CASSFTGLLTYEQYF. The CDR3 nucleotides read TGTGCCAGCAGCTTTACAGGATTACTGACCTACGAGCAGTACTTC.

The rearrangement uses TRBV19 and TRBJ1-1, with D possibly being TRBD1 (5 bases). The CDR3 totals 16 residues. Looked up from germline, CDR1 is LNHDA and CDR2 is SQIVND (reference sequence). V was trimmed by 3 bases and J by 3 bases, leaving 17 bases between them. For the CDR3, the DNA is TGTGCCAGTAGTATTTCCCCCAGGGTCAGGGACACTGAAGCTTTCTTT. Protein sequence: CASSISPRVRDTEAFF.

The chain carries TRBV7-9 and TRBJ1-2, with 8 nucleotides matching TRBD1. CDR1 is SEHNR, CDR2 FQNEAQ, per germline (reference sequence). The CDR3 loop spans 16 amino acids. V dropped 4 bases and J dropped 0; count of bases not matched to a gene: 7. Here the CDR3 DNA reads TGTGCCAGCAGCTCAATCACGACAGGGGCTAACTATGGCTACACCTTC. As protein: CASSSITTGANYGYTF.

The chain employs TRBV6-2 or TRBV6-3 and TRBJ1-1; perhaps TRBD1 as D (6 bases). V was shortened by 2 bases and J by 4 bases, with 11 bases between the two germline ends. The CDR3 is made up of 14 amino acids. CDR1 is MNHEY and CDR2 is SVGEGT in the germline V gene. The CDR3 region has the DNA TGTGCCAGCAGTTACACAGGGAGGGGCACTGAAGCTTTCTTT. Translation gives CASSYTGRGTEAFF.

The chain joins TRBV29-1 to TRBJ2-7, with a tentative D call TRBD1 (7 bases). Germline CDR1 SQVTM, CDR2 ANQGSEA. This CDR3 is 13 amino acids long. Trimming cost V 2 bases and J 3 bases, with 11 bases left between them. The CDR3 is CSVETGDSYEQYF. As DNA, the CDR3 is TGCAGCGTTGAAACGGGGGACAGCTACGAGCAGTACTTC.

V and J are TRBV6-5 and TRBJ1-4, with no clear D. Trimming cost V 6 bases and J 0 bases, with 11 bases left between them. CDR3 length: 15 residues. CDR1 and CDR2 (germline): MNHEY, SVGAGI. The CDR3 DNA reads TGTGCCAGCAGGGGATTGTTTACAACTAATGAAAAACTGTTTTTT. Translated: CASRGLFTTNEKLFF.

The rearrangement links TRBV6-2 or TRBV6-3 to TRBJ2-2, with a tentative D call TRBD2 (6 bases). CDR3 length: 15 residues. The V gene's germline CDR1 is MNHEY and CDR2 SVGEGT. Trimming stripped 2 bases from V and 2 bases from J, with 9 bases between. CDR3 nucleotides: TGTGCCAGCAGTTACGGCGGGGAAAACACCGGGGAGCTGTTTTTT. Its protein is CASSYGGENTGELFF.

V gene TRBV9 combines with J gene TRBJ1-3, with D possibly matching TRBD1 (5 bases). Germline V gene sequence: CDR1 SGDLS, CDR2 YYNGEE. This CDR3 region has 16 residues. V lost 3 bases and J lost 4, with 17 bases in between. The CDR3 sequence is CASSALQVPRGNTIYF. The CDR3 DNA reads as TGTGCCAGCAGCGCCCTACAGGTCCCCCGGGGAAACACCATATATTTT. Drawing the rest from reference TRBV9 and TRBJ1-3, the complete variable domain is DSGVTQTPKHLITATGQRVTLRCSPRSGDLSVYWYQQSLDQGLQFLIQYYNGEERAKGNILERFSAQQFPDLHSELNLSSLELGDSALYFCASSALQVPRGNTIYFGEGSWLTVV.

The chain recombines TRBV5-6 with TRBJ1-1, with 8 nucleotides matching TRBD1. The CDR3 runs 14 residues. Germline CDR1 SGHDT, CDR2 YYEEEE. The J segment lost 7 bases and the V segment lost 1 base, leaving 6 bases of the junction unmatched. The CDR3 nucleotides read TGTGCCAGCAGCTTGCTGCGGGACAGGAGTGAAGCTTTCTTT. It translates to CASSLLRDRSEAFF.

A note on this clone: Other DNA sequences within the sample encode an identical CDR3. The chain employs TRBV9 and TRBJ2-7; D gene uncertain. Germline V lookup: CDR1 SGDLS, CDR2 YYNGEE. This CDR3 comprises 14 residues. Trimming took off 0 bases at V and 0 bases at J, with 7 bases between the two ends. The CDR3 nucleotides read TGTGCCAGCAGCGTAGGCGGTAGCTCCTACGAGCAGTACTTC. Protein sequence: CASSVGGSSYEQYF. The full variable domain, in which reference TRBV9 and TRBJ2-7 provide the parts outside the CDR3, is DSGVTQTPKHLITATGQRVTLRCSPRSGDLSVYWYQQSLDQGLQFLIQYYNGEERAKGNILERFSAQQFPDLHSELNLSSLELGDSALYFCASSVGGSSYEQYFGPGTRLTVT.

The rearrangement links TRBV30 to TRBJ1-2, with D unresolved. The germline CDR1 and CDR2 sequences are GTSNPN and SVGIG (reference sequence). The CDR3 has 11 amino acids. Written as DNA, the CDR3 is TGTGCTACCAACCCCAGTGGCGGCTACACCTTC. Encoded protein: CATNPSGGYTF.

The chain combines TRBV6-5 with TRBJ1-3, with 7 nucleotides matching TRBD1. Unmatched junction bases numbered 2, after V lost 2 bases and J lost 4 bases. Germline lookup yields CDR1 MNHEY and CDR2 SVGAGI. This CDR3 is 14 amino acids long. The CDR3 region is CASSYAGQGNTIYF. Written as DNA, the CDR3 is TGTGCCAGCAGTTACGCGGGACAGGGAAACACCATATATTTT.